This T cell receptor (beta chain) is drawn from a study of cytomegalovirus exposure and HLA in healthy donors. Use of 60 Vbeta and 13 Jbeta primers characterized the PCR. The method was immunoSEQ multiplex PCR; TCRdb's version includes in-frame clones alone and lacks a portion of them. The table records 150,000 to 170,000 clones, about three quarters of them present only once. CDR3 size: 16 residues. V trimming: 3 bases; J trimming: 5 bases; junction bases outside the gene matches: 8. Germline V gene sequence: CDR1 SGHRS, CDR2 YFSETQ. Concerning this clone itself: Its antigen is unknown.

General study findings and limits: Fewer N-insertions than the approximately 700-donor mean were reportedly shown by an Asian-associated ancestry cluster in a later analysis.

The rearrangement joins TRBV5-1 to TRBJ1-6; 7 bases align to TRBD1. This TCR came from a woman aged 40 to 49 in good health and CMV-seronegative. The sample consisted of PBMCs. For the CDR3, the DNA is TGCGCCAGCAGCTCCGACACCGGGACAGATAATTCACCCCTCCACTTT. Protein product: CASSSDTGTDNSPLHF.